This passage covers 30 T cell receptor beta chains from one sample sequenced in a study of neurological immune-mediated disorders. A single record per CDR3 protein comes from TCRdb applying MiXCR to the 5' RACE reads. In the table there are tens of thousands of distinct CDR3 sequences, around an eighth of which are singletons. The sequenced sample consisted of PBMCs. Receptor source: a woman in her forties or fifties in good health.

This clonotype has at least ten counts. This chain's CDR3 is CASSSSLAGGSTDTQYF. The CDR3 nucleotides are TGTGCCAGCAGCTCCAGCCTAGCGGGGGGGAGCACAGATACGCAGTATTTT. The chain recombines TRBV7-9 with TRBJ2-3; 12 bases are shared with TRBD2. This CDR3 has 17 amino acids. Per germline, CDR1 SEHNR and CDR2 FQNEAQ (reference sequence). After removal of 4 bases from V and 0 bases from J, the junction contained 5 bases not matched to a gene.

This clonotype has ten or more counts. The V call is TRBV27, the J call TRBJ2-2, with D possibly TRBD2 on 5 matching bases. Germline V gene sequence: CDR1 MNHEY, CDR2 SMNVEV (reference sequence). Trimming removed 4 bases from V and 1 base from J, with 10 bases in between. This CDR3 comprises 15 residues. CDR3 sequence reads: CASSYGNLNTGELFF. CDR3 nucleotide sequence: TGTGCCAGCAGTTACGGGAACCTGAACACCGGGGAGCTGTTTTTT.

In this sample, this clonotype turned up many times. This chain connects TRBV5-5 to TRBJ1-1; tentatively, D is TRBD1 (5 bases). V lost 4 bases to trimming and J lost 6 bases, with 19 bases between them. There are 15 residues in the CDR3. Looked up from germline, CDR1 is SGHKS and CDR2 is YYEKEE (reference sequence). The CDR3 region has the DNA TGTGCCAGCAGCCTAGGGGCGTCCATGAGTGCTGAAGCTTTCTTT. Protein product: CASSLGASMSAEAFF.

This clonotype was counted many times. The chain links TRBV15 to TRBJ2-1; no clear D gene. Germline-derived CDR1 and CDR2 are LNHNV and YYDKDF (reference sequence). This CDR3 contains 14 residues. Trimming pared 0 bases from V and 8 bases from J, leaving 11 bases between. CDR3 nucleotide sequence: TGTGCCACCAGCAGAGATAATTTCGGACATGAGCAGTTCTTC. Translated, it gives CATSRDNFGHEQFF.

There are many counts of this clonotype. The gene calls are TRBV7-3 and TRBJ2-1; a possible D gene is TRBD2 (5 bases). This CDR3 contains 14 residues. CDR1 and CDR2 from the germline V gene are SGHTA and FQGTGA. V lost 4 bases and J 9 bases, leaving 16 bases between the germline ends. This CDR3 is CASSWELREGEQFF. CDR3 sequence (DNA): TGTGCCAGCAGCTGGGAGCTCCGGGAAGGTGAGCAGTTCTTC.

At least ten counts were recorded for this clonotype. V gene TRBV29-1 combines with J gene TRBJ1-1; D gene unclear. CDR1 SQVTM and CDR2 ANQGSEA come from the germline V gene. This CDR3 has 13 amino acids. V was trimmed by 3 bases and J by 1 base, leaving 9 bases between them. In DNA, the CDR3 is TGCAGCGTTGACCCCCTAGAGAACACTGAAGCTTTCTTT. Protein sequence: CSVDPLENTEAFF.

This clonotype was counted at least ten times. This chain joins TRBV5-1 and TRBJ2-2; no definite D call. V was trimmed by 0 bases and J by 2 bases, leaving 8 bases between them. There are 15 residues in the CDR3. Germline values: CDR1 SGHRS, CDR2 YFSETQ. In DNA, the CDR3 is TGCGCCAGCAGCTTGGCGTGGGGAAACACCGGGGAGCTGTTTTTT. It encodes CASSLAWGNTGELFF.

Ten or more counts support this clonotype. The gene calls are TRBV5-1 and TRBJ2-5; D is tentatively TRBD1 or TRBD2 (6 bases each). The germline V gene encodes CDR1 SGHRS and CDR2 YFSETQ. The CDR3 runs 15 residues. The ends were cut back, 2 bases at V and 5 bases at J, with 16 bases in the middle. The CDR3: CASSFPIQGGETQYF. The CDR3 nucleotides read TGCGCCAGCAGCTTCCCGATACAGGGAGGTGAGACCCAGTACTTC.

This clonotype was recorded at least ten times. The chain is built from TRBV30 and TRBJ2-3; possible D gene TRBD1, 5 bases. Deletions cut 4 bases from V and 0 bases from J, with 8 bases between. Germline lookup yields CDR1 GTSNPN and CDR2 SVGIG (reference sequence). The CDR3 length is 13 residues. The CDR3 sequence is CAWNRRSTDTQYF. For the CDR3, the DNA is TGTGCCTGGAACAGGAGAAGCACAGATACGCAGTATTTT.

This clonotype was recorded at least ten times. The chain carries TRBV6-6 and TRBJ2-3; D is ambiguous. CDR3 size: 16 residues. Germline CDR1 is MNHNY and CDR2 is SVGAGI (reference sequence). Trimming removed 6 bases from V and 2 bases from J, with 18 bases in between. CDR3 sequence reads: CASSSYNPRFTDTQYF. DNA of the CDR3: TGTGCCAGCAGCTCCTACAACCCTAGGTTCACAGATACGCAGTATTTT.

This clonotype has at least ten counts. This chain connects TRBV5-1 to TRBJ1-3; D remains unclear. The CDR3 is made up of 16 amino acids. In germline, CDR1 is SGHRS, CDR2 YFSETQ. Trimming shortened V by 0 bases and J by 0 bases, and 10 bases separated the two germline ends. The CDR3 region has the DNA TGCGCCAGCAGCTTGGCTCCCTTCACCTCTGGAAACACCATATATTTT. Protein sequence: CASSLAPFTSGNTIYF.

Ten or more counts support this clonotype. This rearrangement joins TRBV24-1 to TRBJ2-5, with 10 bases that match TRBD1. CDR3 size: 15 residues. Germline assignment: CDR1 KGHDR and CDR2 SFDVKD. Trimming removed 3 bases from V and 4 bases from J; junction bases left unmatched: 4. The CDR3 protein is CATSDPTGGGETQYF. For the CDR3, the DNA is TGTGCCACCAGTGATCCGACAGGGGGCGGAGAGACCCAGTACTTC.

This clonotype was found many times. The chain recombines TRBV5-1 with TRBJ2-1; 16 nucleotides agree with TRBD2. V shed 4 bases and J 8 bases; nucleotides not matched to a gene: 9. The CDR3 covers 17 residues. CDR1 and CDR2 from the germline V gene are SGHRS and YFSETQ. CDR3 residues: CASSPGLAGGPRDEQFF. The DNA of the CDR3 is TGCGCCAGCAGCCCGGGACTAGCGGGAGGGCCTCGAGATGAGCAGTTCTTC.

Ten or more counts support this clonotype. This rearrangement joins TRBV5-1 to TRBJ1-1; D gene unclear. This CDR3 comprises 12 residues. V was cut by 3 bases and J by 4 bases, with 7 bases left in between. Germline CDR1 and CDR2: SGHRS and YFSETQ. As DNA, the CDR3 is TGCGCCAGCAGCTCGGAAGGCACTGAAGCTTTCTTT. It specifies CASSSEGTEAFF.

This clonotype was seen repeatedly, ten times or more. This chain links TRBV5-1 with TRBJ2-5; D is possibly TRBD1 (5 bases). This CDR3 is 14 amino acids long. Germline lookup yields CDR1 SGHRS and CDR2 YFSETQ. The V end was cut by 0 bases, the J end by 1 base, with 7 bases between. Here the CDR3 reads CASSLETVQETQYF. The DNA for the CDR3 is TGCGCCAGCAGCTTGGAGACAGTCCAAGAGACCCAGTACTTC.

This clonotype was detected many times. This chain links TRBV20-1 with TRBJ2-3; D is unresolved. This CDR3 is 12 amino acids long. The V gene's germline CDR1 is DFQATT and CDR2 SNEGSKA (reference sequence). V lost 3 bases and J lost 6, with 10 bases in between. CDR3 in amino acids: CSARKVMDTQYF. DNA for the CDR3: TGCAGTGCTAGGAAGGTCATGGATACGCAGTATTTT.

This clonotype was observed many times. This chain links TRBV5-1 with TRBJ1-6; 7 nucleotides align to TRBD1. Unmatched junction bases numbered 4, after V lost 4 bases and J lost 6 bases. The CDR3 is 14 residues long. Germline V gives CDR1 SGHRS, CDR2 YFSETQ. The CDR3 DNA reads TGCGCCAGCAGCCAGGACAGGCCTAATTCACCCCTCCACTTT. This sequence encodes CASSQDRPNSPLHF.

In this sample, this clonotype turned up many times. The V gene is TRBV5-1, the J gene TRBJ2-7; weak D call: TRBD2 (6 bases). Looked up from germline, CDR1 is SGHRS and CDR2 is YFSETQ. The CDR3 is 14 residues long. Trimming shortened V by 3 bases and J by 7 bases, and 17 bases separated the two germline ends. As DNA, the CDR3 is TGCGCCAGCAGCTGGGGGGACGGTGAGGGAGAGCAGTACTTC. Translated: CASSWGDGEGEQYF.

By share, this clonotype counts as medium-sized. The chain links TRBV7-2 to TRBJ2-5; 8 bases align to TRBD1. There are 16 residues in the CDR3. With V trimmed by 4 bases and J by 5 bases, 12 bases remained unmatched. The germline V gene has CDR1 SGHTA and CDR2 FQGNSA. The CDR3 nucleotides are TGTGCCAGCAGCTCGGGGGTCAGGGGGCCGAGGGAGACCCAGTACTTC. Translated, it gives CASSSGVRGPRETQYF.

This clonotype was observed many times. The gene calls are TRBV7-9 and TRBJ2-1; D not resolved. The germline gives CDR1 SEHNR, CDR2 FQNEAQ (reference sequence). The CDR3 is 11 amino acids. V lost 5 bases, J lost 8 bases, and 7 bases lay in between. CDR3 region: CASSHSDEQFF. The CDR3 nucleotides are TGTGCCAGCAGCCATTCGGATGAGCAGTTCTTC.

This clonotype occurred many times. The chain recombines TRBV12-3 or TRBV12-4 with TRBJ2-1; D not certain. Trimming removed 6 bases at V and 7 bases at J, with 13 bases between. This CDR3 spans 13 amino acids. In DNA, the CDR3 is TGTGCCAGCAGCGGATTAGCTCCTAATGAGCAGTTCTTC. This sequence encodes CASSGLAPNEQFF.

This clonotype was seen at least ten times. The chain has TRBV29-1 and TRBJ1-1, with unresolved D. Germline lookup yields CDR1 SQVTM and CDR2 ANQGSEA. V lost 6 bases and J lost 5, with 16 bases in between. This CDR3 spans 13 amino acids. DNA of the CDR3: TGCAGCGTAAAACCAGGACGGTGGACTGAAGCTTTCTTT. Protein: CSVKPGRWTEAFF.

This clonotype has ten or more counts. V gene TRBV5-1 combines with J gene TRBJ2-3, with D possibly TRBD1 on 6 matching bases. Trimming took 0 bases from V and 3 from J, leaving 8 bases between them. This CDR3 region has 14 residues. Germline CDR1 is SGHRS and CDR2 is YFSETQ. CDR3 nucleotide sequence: TGCGCCAGCAGCTTGGGGACAGAGACAGATACGCAGTATTTT. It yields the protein CASSLGTETDTQYF.

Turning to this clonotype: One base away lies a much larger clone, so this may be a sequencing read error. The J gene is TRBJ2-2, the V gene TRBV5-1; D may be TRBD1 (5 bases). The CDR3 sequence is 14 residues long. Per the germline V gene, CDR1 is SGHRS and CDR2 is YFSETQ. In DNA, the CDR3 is TGCACCAGCAGCTCCCTTCAGGGAACCGGGGAGCTGTTTTTT. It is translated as CTSSSLQGTGELFF.

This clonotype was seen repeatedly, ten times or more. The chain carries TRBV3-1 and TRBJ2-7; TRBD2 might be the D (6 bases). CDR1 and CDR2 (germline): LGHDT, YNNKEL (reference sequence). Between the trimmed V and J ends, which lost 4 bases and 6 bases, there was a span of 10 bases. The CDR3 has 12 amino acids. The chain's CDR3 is CASSRRDGEQYF. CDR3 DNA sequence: TGTGCCAGCAGCCGGCGGGACGGCGAGCAGTACTTC.

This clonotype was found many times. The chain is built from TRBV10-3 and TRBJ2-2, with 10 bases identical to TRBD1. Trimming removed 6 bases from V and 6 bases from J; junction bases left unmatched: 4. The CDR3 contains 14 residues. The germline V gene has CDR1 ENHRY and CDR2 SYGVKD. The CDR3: CAISGGTGAGELFF. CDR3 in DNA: TGTGCCATCAGCGGAGGGACAGGGGCCGGGGAGCTGTTTTTT.

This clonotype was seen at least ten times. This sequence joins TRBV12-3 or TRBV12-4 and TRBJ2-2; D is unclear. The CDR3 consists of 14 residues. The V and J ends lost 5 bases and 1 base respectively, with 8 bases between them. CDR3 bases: TGTGCCAGCAGTCGACACGAGAACACCGGGGAGCTGTTTTTT. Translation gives CASSRHENTGELFF.

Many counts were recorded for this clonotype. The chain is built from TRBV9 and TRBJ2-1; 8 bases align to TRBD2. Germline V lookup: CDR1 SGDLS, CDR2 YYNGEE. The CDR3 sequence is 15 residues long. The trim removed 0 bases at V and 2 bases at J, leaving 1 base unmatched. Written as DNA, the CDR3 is TGTGCCAGCAGCGTAGAAGCGGGGGCCTACAATGAGCAGTTCTTC. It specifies CASSVEAGAYNEQFF.

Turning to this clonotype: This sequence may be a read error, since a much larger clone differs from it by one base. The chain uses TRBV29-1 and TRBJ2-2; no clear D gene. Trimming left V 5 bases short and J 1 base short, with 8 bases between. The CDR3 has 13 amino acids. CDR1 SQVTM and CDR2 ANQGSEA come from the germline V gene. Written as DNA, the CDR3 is TGCAGCGTTTACTTCCTGAACACCGGGGAGCTGTTTTTT. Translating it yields CSVYFLNTGELFF.

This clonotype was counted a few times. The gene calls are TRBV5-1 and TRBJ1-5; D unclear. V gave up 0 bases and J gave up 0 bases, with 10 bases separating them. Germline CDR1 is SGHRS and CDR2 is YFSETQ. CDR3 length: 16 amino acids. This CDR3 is CASSLAGPNSNQPQHF. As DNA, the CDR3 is TGCGCCAGCAGCTTGGCCGGACCAAATAGCAATCAGCCCCAGCATTTT. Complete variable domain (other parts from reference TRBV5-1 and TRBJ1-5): KAGVTQTPRYLIKTRGQQVTLSCSPISGHRSVSWYQQTPGQGLQFLFEYFSETQRNKGNFPGRFSGRQFSNSRSEMNVSTLELGDSALYLCASSLAGPNSNQPQHFGDGTRLSIL.